This TCR beta chain was retrieved from a study of cytomegalovirus exposure and HLA in healthy donors. Study-level points and caveats: Most TCRs appeared rarely, but some public TCRs recurred in many donors.

Though nominally healthy at sampling, donors likely had unrecorded immune exposures. Comments on this clone: What it binds is unknown.

J gave up 3 bases and V 1 base, and 6 bases lay outside the gene matches. The CDR3 sequence is 17 residues long. Germline V lookup: CDR1 LGHNA, CDR2 YNFKEQ. It was with 60 Vbeta and 13 Jbeta primers that the PCR ran. The repertoire was sequenced with immunoSEQ multiplex PCR; TCRdb's copy has only in-frame clones and lacks some. The listing records around 200,000 clones. The sample was PBMCs. The clonotype comes from a woman in her thirties in good health and CMV-seropositive. The chain recombines TRBV4-2 with TRBJ2-1; 10 nucleotides agree with TRBD1. The CDR3 reads CASSQGHRDRGYNEQFF. The DNA of the CDR3 is TGTGCCAGCAGCCAAGGGCACCGGGACAGGGGCTACAATGAGCAGTTCTTC.